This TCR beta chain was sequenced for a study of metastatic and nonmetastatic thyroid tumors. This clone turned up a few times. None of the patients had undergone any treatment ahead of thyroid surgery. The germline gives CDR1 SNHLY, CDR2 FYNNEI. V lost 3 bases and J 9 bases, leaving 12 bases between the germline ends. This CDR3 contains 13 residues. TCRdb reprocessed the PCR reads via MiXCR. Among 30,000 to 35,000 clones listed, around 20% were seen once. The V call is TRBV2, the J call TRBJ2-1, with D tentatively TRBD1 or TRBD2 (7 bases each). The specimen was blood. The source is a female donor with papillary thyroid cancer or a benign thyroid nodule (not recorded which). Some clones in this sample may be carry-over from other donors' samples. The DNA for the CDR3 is TGTGCCAGCAGTGACCCCAGGGGGGGTGAGCAGTTCTTC. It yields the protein CASSDPRGGEQFF.